This entry describes one T cell receptor beta chain. For the library, individual cDNA molecules each received unique molecular identifiers. TCRdb re-derived calls from the RACE reads in MiXCR, one entry per CDR3 protein. Of fewer than 150,000 distinct CDR3 sequences listed, approximately 10% are singletons. The CDR3 is made up of 13 amino acids. The germline gives CDR1 SGHAT, CDR2 FQNNGV. Trimming took 0 bases from V and 11 from J, leaving 13 bases between them. Indicated time point: patch test 2, 6 weeks after DPC sensitization. Treatment specified: therapeutic diphenylcyclopropenone sensitization with weekly scalp DPC. The data derive from a study of human T cells and chemical hapten exposure. The overall study: The sensitizing agent was 2% DPC, placed on around 2 cm by around 2 cm of upper inner arm skin.

The sequences come from whole blood, collected in connection with sensitization to the hapten diphenylcyclopropenone (DPC). The TCR originated in a woman aged 45-65 years with alopecia areata. Some clones in this sample may be carry-over from other donors' samples. J is TRBJ1-1 and V is TRBV11-2; D ambiguous. In DNA form, the CDR3 reads TGTGCCAGCAGCTTAGAAAGGCCGGCCCACGCTTTCTTT. It encodes CASSLERPAHAFF.